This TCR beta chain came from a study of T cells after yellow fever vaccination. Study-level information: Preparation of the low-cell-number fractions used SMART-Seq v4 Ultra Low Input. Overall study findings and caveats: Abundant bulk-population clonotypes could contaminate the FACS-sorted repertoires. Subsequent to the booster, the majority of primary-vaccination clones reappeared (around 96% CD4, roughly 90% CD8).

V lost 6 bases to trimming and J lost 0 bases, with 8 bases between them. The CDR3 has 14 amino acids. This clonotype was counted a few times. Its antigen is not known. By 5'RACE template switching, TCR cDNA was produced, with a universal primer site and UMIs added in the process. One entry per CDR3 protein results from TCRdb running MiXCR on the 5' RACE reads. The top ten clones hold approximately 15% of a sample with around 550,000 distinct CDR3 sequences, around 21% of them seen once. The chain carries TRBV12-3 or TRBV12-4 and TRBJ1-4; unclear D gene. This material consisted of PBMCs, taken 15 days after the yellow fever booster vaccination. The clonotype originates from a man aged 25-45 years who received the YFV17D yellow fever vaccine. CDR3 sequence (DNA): TGTGCCAGCAGGTTCGGCGCAACTAATGAAAAACTGTTTTTT. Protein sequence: CASRFGATNEKLFF.